The 10 T cell receptor beta chains presented below share a single source sample, sequenced in a study of T cells expressing NK-cell markers. From its re-call of the 5' RACE reads, TCRdb lists each CDR3 protein once, without DNA. Its clone listing holds approximately 150,000 distinct CDR3 sequences. Sequenced: blood T cells: a sorted CD56 or NKG2C T cell subset, CD4+ or CD8+ T cells, or bulk PBMC T cells (not recorded which). Every receptor here comes from a woman between 18 and 70 years old in good health.

The chain is built from TRBV29-1 and TRBJ2-7; TCRdb's D call, TRBD2, is unchecked because there is no DNA. There are 16 residues in the CDR3. Looked up from germline, CDR1 is SQVTM and CDR2 is ANQGSEA. The CDR3 sequence is CSVAGQRGRSGYEQYF.

The chain couples TRBV20-1 to TRBJ2-3; TCRdb's D gene call, TRBD2, goes unchecked for lack of DNA. This CDR3 comprises 15 residues. Germline CDR1 and CDR2: DFQATT and SNEGSKA (reference sequence). CDR3 amino acids: CSAAGTSGRTDTQYF.

The rearrangement uses TRBV5-1 and TRBJ2-2. This CDR3 has 17 amino acids. The germline V gene has CDR1 SGHRS and CDR2 YFSETQ. The CDR3 here is CASSPRPQSANTGELFF.

The chain uses TRBV11-3 and TRBJ2-7; TCRdb lists TRBD2, though no DNA is available to test this call. CDR1 and CDR2 from the germline V gene are SGHNT and YENEEA. The CDR3 is made up of 15 amino acids. CDR3 region: CASSLSPSGYSEQYF.

The V gene is TRBV7-8, the J gene TRBJ1-3; TCRdb proposes TRBD1, but this gene call is untestable without DNA. The V gene's germline CDR1 is SGHVS and CDR2 FQNEAQ. The CDR3 totals 17 residues. The CDR3 loop reads CASSFWVQGEAGNTIYF. Full variable domain (outside the CDR3, taken from reference TRBV7-8 and TRBJ1-3): GAGVSQSPRYKVAKRGQDVALRCDPISGHVSLFWYQQALGQGPEFLTYFQNEAQLDKSGLPSDRFFAERPEGSVSTLKIQRTQQEDSAVYLCASSFWVQGEAGNTIYFGEGSWLTVV.

This sequence joins TRBV5-6 and TRBJ1-4; TCRdb's assignment of TRBD1 cannot be checked, as there is no DNA. The CDR3 sequence is 16 residues long. Germline values: CDR1 SGHDT, CDR2 YYEEEE. The CDR3 is CASSSNRDRGREKLFF.

J is TRBJ2-3 and V is TRBV5-1; lacking DNA, the TRBD1 call made by TCRdb goes unchecked. Per the germline V gene, CDR1 is SGHRS and CDR2 is YFSETQ. The CDR3 is made up of 14 amino acids. CDR3 in amino acids: CASSSGTTTDTQYF.

The chain recombines TRBV6-1 with TRBJ2-5; TCRdb picks TRBD1, but there is no DNA to check that call. Germline V gene data show CDR1 as MNHNS and CDR2 as SASEGT. The CDR3 extends over 15 amino acids. This chain's CDR3 is CASSEVPAGAETQYF.

J is TRBJ2-7 and V is TRBV20-1. This CDR3 is 12 amino acids long. The V gene's germline CDR1 is DFQATT and CDR2 SNEGSKA (reference sequence). CDR3 protein: CSASTRSYEQYF.

The chain combines TRBV6-2 or TRBV6-3 with TRBJ2-7; TCRdb names TRBD2, which stays unverified in the absence of DNA. Germline CDR1 and CDR2: MNHEY and SVGEGT. The CDR3 is made up of 16 amino acids. This CDR3 reads CASSYSTGTSAYEQYF.